The 8 T cell receptor beta chains presented below share a single source sample, sequenced in a study of regulatory T cells in long-lasting Graves disease. The time point: persistent/refractory GD, antithyroid drugs over 5 years with positive TRAb. Following extraction of RNA from PBMCs, that RNA was used to make the TCR library. According to the study, TCR beta libraries were built with iRepertoire HTBI primers and CDR3-region Arm-PCR. MiXCR, applied by TCRdb to the multiplex PCR reads, yields one record per CDR3 protein. This sample yields 650,000 to 700,000 distinct CDR3 sequences, of which about 30% are seen a single time; 40% to 50% belongs to the top ten. The specimen was peripheral blood mononuclear cells (PBMCs), collected when the disease was refractory, from a patient treated with antithyroid drugs. The receptors originated from a female donor with Graves disease.

This clonotype was seen a handful of times. V gene TRBV11-2 combines with J gene TRBJ2-1, with D possibly being TRBD2 (6 bases). The CDR3 has 13 residues. Trimming took off 2 bases at V and 12 bases at J, with 14 bases between the two ends. Germline loops: CDR1 SGHAT, CDR2 FQNNGV. CDR3 in DNA: TGTGCCAGCAGCTTAAACGGAGGGTTTGGGCAGTTCTTC. Translation gives CASSLNGGFGQFF.

V and J are TRBV9 and TRBJ2-7; no reliable D call. CDR1 is SGDLS, CDR2 YYNGEE, per germline. This CDR3 comprises 14 residues. The V and J ends lost 1 base and 5 bases respectively, with 13 bases between them. The DNA for the CDR3 is TGTGCCAGCAGCGTAAGCAGTACCCGCAACGAGCAGTACTTC. It yields the protein CASSVSSTRNEQYF.

The rearrangement joins TRBV7-3 to TRBJ1-1, with D hard to call. V was cut by 2 bases and J by 0 bases, with 10 bases left in between. Germline assignment: CDR1 SGHTA and CDR2 FQGTGA. The CDR3 has 15 amino acids. The CDR3 DNA sequence: TGTGCCAGCAGCTTATTTTTCAGCGTGAACACTGAAGCTTTCTTT. This codes for CASSLFFSVNTEAFF.

Ten or more counts support this clonotype. The V gene is TRBV12-3 or TRBV12-4, the J gene TRBJ1-2, with 7 bases lining up with TRBD1. With V trimmed by 6 bases and J by 5 bases, 6 bases remained unmatched. This CDR3 has 13 residues. The CDR3, as DNA: TGTGCCAGCAGGCACAGGGGTGGGTATGGCTACACCTTC. It yields the protein CASRHRGGYGYTF.

The DNA of the CDR3 is TGTGCCAGCAGTTTATGGTCAGGGGGCGCCCCCTACGAGCAGTACTTC. This codes for CASSLWSGGAPYEQYF. This rearrangement joins TRBV27 to TRBJ2-7; 8 nucleotides agree with TRBD1. Germline V gives CDR1 MNHEY, CDR2 SMNVEV (reference sequence). The ends lost 1 base at V and 2 bases at J; junction bases unmatched: 7. This CDR3 spans 16 amino acids.

J is TRBJ1-5 and V is TRBV15; D possibly corresponds to TRBD1 (6 bases). V was shortened by 3 bases and J by 6 bases, with 15 bases between the two germline ends. Germline V lookup: CDR1 LNHNV, CDR2 YYDKDF (reference sequence). The CDR3 length is 15 residues. The CDR3 here is CATSRTGSATQPQHF. For the CDR3, the DNA is TGTGCCACCAGCAGGACAGGTTCTGCTACTCAGCCCCAGCATTTT.

The gene calls are TRBV7-8 and TRBJ1-5; 10 bases line up with TRBD1. The CDR3 has 18 amino acids. Germline CDR1 reads SGHVS; CDR2 reads FQNEAQ. Germline trimming cut 5 bases from V and 0 bases from J; bases unmatched to any gene: 10. The CDR3, as DNA: TGTGCCAGCAGCCCCATTTGGGACAGGGGAAATAGCAATCAGCCCCAGCATTTT. This gives the protein CASSPIWDRGNSNQPQHF.

This clonotype occurred once. The V call is TRBV30, the J call TRBJ1-1; D is unresolved. The CDR3 loop spans 10 amino acids. Trimming took 3 bases from V and 10 from J, leaving 9 bases between them. Germline values: CDR1 GTSNPN, CDR2 SVGIG (reference sequence). The CDR3 DNA reads as TGTGCCTGGAGGCAGGCAGCAGCTTTCTTT. As protein: CAWRQAAAFF.